Here is one T cell receptor beta chain with its context. Its target is not known. Generated by immunoSEQ multiplex PCR, the TCRdb table keeps only in-frame clones and is missing some. The sample shows 300,000 to 350,000 clones, around 88% of them seen only once. This sample is part of a study of Ad26.COV2.S vaccination and SARS-CoV-2 variants. The CDR3 spans 14 residues. Germline values: CDR1 SGHRS, CDR2 YFSETQ. Trimming took off 5 bases at V and 3 bases at J, with 14 bases between the two ends. Overall study findings and caveats: The study found higher spike-specific TCR breadth in vaccine than placebo recipients.

The sample's treatment: around 19 received Ad26.COV2.S at low or high dose, single or two shots; about 5 received placebo; per-sample allocation not given. Samples analyzed were those drawn on day 63 after the first vaccine or placebo injection. The sequencing here drew on peripheral blood, taken in a trial of Ad26.COV2.S vaccine versus placebo. The origin of this receptor is a person between 18 and 65 years old who received the Ad26.COV2.S COVID-19 vaccine or a placebo. The rearrangement links TRBV5-1 to TRBJ2-5; the D gene is possibly TRBD1 (5 bases). The CDR3 protein is CASRKRGDEETQYF. DNA of the CDR3: TGCGCCAGCAGAAAAAGGGGCGACGAAGAGACCCAGTACTTC.